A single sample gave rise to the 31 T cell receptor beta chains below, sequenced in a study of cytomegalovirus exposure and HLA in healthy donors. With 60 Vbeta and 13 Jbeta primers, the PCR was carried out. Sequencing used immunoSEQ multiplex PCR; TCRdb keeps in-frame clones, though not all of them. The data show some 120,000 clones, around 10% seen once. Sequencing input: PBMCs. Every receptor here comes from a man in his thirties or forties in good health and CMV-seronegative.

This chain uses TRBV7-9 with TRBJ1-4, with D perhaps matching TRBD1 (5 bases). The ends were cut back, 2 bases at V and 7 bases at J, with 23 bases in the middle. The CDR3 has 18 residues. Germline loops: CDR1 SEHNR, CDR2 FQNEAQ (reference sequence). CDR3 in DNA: TGTGCCAGCAGCTTAACTTTCGGGCCAAGGGGATGGGGTGAAAAACTGTTTTTT. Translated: CASSLTFGPRGWGEKLFF.

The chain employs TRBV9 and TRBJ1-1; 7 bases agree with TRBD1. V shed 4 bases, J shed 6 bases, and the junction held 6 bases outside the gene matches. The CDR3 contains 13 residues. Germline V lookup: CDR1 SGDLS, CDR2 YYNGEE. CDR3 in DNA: TGTGCCAGCAGCCCAGGGGGTGACCCTGAAGCTTTCTTT. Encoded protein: CASSPGGDPEAFF.

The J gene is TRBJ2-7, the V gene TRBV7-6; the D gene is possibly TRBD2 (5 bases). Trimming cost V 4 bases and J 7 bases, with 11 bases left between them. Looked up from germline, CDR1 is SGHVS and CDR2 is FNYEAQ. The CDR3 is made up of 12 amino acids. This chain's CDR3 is CASSSPGREQYF. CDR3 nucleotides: TGTGCCAGCAGCTCCCCTGGGAGAGAGCAGTACTTC.

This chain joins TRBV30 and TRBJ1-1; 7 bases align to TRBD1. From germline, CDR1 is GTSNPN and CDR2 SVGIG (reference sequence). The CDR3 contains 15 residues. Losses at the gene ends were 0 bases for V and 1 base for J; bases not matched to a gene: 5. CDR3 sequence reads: CAWSVPGQPNTEAFF. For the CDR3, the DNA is TGTGCCTGGAGTGTACCGGGACAGCCGAACACTGAAGCTTTCTTT.

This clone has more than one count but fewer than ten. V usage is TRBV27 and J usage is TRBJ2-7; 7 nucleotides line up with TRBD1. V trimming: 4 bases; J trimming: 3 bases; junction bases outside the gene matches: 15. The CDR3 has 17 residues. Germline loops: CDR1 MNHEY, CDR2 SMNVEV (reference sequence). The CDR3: CASSSSVGDRGFYEQYF. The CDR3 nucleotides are TGTGCCAGCAGTTCGTCGGTGGGGGACAGAGGGTTCTACGAGCAGTACTTC.

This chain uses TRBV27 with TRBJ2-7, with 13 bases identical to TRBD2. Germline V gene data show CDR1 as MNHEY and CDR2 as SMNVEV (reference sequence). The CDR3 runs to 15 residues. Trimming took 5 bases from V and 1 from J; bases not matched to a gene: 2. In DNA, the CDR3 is TGTGCCAGCAGTCTGGGACTAGCGGGATCCTACGAGCAGTACTTC. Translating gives CASSLGLAGSYEQYF.

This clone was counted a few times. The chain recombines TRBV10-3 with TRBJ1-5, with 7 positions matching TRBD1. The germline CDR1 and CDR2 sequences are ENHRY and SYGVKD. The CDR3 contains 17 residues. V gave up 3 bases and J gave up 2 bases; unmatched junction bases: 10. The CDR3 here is CAISDQGGGGRNQPQHF. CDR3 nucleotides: TGTGCCATCAGTGACCAGGGGGGTGGTGGGCGCAATCAGCCCCAGCATTTT.

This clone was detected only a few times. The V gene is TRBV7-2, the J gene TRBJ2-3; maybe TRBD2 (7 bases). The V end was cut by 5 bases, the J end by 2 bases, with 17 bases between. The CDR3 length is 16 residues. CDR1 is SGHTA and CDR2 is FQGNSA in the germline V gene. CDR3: CASSPRGGRATDTQYF. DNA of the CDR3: TGTGCCAGCAGCCCACGAGGGGGGAGGGCCACAGATACGCAGTATTTT. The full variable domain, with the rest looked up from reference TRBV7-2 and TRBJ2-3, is GAGVSQSPSNKVTEKGKDVELRCDPISGHTALYWYRQSLGQGLEFLIYFQGNSAPDKSGLPSDRFSAERTGGSVSTLTIQRTQQEDSAVYLCASSPRGGRATDTQYFGPGTRLTVL.

CDR3: CASSWGDGNEKLFF. In DNA form, the CDR3 reads TGTGCCAGCAGCTGGGGGGACGGGAATGAAAAACTGTTTTTT. The V and J genes are TRBV5-6 and TRBJ1-4; weak D call: TRBD1 (5 bases). CDR1 and CDR2 from the germline V gene are SGHDT and YYEEEE. The CDR3 is 14 amino acids. Trimming pared 3 bases from V and 5 bases from J, leaving 11 bases between.

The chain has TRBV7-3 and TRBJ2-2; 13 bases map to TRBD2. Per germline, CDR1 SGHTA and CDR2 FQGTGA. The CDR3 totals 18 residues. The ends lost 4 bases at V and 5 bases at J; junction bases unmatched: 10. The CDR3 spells CASSSHRTSGGGTGELFF. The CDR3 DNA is TGTGCCAGCAGCTCCCATCGGACTAGCGGGGGAGGTACCGGGGAGCTGTTTTTT.

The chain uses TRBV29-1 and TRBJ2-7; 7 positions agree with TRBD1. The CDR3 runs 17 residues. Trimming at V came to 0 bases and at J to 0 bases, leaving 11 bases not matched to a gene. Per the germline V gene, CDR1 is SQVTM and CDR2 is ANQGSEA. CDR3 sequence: CSVEDRTGHLPSYEQYF. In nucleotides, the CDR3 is TGCAGCGTTGAAGATCGGACAGGACACTTACCCTCCTACGAGCAGTACTTC.

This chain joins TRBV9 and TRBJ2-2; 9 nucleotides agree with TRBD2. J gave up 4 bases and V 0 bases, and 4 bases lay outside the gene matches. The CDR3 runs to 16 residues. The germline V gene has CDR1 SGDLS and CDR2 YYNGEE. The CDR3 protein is CASSVGGGGVTGELFF. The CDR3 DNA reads TGTGCCAGCAGCGTAGGCGGCGGGGGGGTCACCGGGGAGCTGTTTTTT.

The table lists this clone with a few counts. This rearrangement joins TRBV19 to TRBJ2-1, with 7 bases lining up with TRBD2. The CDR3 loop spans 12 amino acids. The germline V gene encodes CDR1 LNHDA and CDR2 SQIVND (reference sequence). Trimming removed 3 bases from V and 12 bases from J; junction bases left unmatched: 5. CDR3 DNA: TGTGCCAGTAGTATTAGGGGACTACCGCAGTTCTTC. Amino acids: CASSIRGLPQFF.

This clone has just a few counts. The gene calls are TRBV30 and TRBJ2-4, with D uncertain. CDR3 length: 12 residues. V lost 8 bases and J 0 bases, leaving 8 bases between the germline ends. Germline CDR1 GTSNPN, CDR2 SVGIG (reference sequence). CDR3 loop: CAGSIAKNIQYF. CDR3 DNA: TGTGCCGGCTCGATAGCCAAAAACATTCAGTACTTC.

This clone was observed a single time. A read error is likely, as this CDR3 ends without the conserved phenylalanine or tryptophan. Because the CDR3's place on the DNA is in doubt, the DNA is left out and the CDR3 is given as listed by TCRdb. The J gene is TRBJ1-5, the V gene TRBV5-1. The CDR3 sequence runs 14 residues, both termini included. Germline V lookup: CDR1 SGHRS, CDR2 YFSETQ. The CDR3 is CASSLEPGSQPKHL.

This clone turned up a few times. Here the CDR3 reads CASSGRQGETQGYTF. For the CDR3, the DNA is TGTGCCAGCAGCGGACGACAGGGAGAGACTCAAGGCTACACCTTC. The chain uses TRBV5-4 and TRBJ1-2; 7 bases line up with TRBD1. Germline-derived CDR1 and CDR2 are SGHNT and YYREEE (reference sequence). This CDR3 has 15 amino acids. Unmatched junction bases numbered 14, after V lost 4 bases and J lost 8 bases. Full variable domain (rest looked up from reference TRBV5-4 and TRBJ1-2): ETGVTQSPTHLIKTRGQQVTLRCSSQSGHNTVSWYQQALGQGPQFIFQYYREEENGRGNFPPRFSGLQFPNYSSELNVNALELDDSALYLCASSGRQGETQGYTFGSGTRLTVV.

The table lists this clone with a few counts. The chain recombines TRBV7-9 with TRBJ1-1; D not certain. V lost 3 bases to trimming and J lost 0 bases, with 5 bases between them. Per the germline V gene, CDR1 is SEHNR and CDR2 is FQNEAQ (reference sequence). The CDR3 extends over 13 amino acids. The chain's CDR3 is CASSFPVNTEAFF. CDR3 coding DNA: TGTGCCAGCAGCTTTCCGGTGAACACTGAAGCTTTCTTT. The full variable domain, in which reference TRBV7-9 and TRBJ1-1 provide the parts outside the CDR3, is DTGVSQNPRHKITKRGQNVTFRCDPISEHNRLYWYRQTLGQGPEFLTYFQNEAQLEKSRLLSDRFSAERPKGSFSTLEIQRTEQGDSAMYLCASSFPVNTEAFFGQGTRLTVV.

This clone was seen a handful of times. This CDR3 reads CASYERNTIYF. The CDR3, as DNA: TGTGCCAGCTATGAGCGAAACACCATATATTTT. The chain couples TRBV19 to TRBJ1-3, with no clear D. Germline values: CDR1 LNHDA, CDR2 SQIVND (reference sequence). Trimming took off 9 bases at V and 5 bases at J, with 8 bases between the two ends. The CDR3 consists of 11 residues.

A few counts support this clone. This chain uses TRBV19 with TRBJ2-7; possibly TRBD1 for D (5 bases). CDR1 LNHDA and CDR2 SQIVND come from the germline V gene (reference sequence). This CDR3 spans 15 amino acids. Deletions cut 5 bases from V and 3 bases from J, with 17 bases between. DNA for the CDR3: TGTGCCAGTAGTCCCGAGTCTGACGGACACTACGAGCAGTACTTC. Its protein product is CASSPESDGHYEQYF.

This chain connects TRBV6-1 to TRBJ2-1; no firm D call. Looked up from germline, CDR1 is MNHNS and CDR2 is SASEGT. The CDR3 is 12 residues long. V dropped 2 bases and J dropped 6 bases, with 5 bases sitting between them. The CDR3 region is CASSEFGNEQFF. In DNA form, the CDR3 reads TGTGCCAGCAGTGAATTCGGCAATGAGCAGTTCTTC.

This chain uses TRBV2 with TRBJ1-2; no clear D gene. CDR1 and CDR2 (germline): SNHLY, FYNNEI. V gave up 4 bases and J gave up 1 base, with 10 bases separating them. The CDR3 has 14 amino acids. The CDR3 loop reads CASSVGRYNYGYTF. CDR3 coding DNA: TGTGCCAGCAGTGTTGGCAGGTATAACTATGGCTACACCTTC. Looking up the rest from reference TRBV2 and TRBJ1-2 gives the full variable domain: EPEVTQTPSHQVTQMGQEVILRCVPISNHLYFYWYRQILGQKVEFLVSFYNNEISEKSEIFDDQFSVERPDGSNFTLKIRSTKLEDSAMYFCASSVGRYNYGYTFGSGTRLTVV.

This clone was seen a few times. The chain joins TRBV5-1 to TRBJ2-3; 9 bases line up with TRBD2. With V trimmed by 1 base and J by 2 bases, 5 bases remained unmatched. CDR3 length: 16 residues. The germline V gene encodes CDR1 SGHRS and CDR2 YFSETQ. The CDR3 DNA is TGCGCCAGCAGCTTGATACCTAGCGGGGCCACAGATACGCAGTATTTT. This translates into CASSLIPSGATDTQYF.

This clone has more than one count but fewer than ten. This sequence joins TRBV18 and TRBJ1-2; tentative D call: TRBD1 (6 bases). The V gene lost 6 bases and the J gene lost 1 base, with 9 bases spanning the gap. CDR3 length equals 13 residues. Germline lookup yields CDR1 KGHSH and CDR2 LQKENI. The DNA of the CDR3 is TGTGCCAGCTCCCCGGACAGTAACTATGGCTACACCTTC. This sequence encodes CASSPDSNYGYTF.

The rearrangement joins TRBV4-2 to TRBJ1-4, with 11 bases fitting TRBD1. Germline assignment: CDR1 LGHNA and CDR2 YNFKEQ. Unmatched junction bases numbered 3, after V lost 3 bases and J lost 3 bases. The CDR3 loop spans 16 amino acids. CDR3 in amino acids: CASSHWDRGANEKLFF. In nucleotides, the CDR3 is TGTGCCAGCAGCCATTGGGACAGGGGGGCTAATGAAAAACTGTTTTTT.

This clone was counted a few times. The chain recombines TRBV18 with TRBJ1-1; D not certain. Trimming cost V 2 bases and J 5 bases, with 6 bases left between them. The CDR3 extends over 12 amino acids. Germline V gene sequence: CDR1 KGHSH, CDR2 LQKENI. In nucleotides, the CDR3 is TGTGCCAGCTCACCAGTTAGTACTGAAGCTTTCTTT. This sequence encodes CASSPVSTEAFF.

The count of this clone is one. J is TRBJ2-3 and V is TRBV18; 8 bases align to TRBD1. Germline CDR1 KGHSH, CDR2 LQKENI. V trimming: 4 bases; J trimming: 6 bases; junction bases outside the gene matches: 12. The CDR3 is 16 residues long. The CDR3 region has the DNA TGTGCCAGCTCACTCCTACCCGGGACAGGAGGGGATACGCAGTATTTT. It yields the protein CASSLLPGTGGDTQYF.

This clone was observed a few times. The CDR3 loop is CASSAGPMNTEAFF. DNA for the CDR3: TGTGCCAGCAGCGCGGGTCCTATGAACACTGAAGCTTTCTTT. The chain joins TRBV7-8 to TRBJ1-1, with D uncertain. Germline CDR1 and CDR2: SGHVS and FQNEAQ. The CDR3 spans 14 residues. V lost 5 bases, J lost 0 bases, and 10 bases lay in between.

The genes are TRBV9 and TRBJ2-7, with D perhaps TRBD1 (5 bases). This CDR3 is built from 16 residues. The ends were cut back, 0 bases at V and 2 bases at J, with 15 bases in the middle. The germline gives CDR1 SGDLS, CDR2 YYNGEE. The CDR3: CASSVAPLTGTYEQYF. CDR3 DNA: TGTGCCAGCAGCGTAGCCCCCCTTACAGGCACCTACGAGCAGTACTTC. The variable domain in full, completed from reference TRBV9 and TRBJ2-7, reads DSGVTQTPKHLITATGQRVTLRCSPRSGDLSVYWYQQSLDQGLQFLIQYYNGEERAKGNILERFSAQQFPDLHSELNLSSLELGDSALYFCASSVAPLTGTYEQYFGPGTRLTVT.

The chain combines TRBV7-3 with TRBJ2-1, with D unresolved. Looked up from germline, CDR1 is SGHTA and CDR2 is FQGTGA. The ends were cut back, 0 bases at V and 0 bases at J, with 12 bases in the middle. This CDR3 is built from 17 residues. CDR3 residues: CASSLTVPPSSYNEQFF. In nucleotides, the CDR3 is TGTGCCAGCAGCTTAACGGTCCCACCGAGCTCCTACAATGAGCAGTTCTTC.

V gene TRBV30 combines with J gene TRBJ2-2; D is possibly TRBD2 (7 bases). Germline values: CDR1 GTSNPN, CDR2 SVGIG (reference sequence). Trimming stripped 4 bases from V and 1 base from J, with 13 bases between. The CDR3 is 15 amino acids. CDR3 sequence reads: CAWKRGALNTGELFF. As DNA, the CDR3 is TGTGCCTGGAAACGGGGGGCTCTGAACACCGGGGAGCTGTTTTTT.

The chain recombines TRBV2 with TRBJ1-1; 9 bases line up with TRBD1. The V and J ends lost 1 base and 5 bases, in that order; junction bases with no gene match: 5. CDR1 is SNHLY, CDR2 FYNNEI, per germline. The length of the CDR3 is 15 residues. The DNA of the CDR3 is TGTGCCAGCAGTGAAGACAGGGGGCGAATTACTGAAGCTTTCTTT. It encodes CASSEDRGRITEAFF.